This T cell receptor beta chain was sequenced for a study of control samples from healthy donors and cancer patients. Profiled with immunoSEQ multiplex PCR; TCRdb holds only in-frame clones, not every one. The sample lists about 130,000 clones; 80% to 95% were seen once. Trimming cost V 1 base and J 4 bases; bases outside gene matches: 5. The length of the CDR3 is 14 residues. Germline-derived CDR1 and CDR2 are SQVTM and ANQGSEA. V and J are TRBV29-1 and TRBJ1-1, with 8 bases aligning to TRBD1. The specimen sequenced was blood. This receptor was identified in a man younger than 30 in good health. The CDR3 nucleotides read TGCAGCGTTGAAGCCAGGGGGCTCGGCACTGAAGCTTTCTTT. Translating gives CSVEARGLGTEAFF.